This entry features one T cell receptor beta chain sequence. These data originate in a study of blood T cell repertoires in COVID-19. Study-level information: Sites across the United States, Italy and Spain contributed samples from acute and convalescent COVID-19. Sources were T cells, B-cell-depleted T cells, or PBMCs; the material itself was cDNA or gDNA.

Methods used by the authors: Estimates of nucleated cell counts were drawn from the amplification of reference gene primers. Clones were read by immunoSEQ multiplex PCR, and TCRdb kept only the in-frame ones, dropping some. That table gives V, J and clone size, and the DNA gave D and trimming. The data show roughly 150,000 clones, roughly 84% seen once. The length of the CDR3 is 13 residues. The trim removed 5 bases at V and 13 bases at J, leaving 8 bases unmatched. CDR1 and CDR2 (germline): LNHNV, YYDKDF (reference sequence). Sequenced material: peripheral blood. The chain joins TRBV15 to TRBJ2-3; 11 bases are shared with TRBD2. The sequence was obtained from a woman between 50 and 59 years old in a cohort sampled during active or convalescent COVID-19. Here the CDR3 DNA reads TGTGCCACCAGCGGAATAGCGGGGGGGCGGGAGTATTTT. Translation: CATSGIAGGREYF.